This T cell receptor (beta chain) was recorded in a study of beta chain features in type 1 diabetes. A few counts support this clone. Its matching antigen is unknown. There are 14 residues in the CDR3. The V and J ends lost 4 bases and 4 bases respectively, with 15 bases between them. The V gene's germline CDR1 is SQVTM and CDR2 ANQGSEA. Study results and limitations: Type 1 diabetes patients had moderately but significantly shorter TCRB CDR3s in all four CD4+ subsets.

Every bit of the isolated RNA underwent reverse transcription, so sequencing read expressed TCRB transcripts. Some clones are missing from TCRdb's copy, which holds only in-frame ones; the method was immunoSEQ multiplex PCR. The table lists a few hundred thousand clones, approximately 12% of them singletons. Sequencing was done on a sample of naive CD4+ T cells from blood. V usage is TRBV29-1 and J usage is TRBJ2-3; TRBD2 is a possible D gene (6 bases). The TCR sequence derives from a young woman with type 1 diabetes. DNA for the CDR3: TGCAGCGTTGGAGGGCGACTAGTTCCAGATACGCAGTATTTT. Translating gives CSVGGRLVPDTQYF.